The following is a TCR beta chain sequence with its context. What antigen it recognizes has not been identified. No base qualities exist here, and no much larger clone lies one base off it. The immunoSEQ Assay, a bias-controlled multiplex PCR, was used to amplify TCRbeta CDR3 regions from genomic DNA. For the original study's pipeline: The number of nucleated cells in each sample was estimated from the amplification of reference gene primers within the assay. To quantify the absolute abundance of each unique TCRbeta CDR3 rearrangement, sequence reads were collapsed and filtered. For each sample, productive Simpson clonality was calculated as the square root of Simpson's diversity index across productive rearrangements. What TCRdb holds here is the immuneACCESS table cut down to in-frame rearrangements. Part of the clones is not present; checked against another copy, under half of the missing clones reflect an unresolved V gene, and the others are unexplained. The V and J calls and the clone size are those of that table, but D and trimming were determined from the DNA. This sample has 170,000 or so clones in its table, and about 82% of those were observed once. The ten most abundant clones make up 7% of the sample.

Collaborating institutions collected whole blood in K2EDTA tubes following their own protocols. For TCRbeta analysis, collaborators shipped samples as frozen whole blood, isolated PBMCs, or DNA extracted from either of those sample types. From the cysteine through the phenylalanine, the CDR3 covers 15 amino acids. Only the CDR3 DNA is retained, 45 bases long and in frame from the first base. V sheds 0 bases and J sheds 4 bases, leaving 12 bases between their ends. Per the germline V gene, MNHEY is the CDR1 and SVGEGT is the CDR2. This specimen comes from a study of blood T cell repertoires in COVID-19 (dated by TCRdb to 2019 to 2021). In terms of the full investigation: Collaborator samples came from the United States, Italy and Spain and covered acute and convalescent phases of COVID-19. Where available, HLA class I and class II types were taken from metadata supplied by the sample provider and were not determined by assay-based typing. A de-identified subject ID, COVID-19 status, age in years and sex were almost always included in the sample metadata. The repertoires were made available in a free public database intended to serve as a resource for research on the immune response to SARS-CoV-2. The prospective study material was composed of cDNA or gDNA derived from T cells, B-cell-depleted T cells, or PBMCs. Samples came from the ongoing ImmuneRACE study (first 160 participants) plus 1,254 subjects from 6 global collaborators. The dataset comprised deeply sampled blood TCRbeta repertoires from subjects exposed to, actively infected with, or recovered from COVID-19.

Overall study results and their limits: The quantity of clinical and demographic metadata differed by source and by participant and was supplied without curation.

Sequenced input: peripheral blood. This receptor chain uses TRBV6-2 or TRBV6-3 and TRBJ1-2; no D gene can be assigned with confidence. This sequence was found in a man over 45 with active or convalescent COVID-19. This receptor has the CDR3 CASSYSAGSTYGYTF. The base sequence is TGTGCCAGCAGTTACTCAGCCGGGAGTACCTATGGCTACACCTTC.